This TCR beta chain comes out of a study of T cell responses to AZD1222 COVID-19 vaccine. Study-level points and caveats: Regions 160-218 and 743-854 dominated among vaccine-associated CD4 TCRs spanning spike.

Here immunoSEQ multiplex PCR was the method, and the copy in TCRdb shows in-frame clones only, minus some. The repertoire includes about 120,000 clones, about 90% of them detected once, and 7.5% to 9% sits in the top ten. A word on this clone: Its antigen remains unknown.

Per the germline V gene, CDR1 is SGHTA and CDR2 is FQGNSA. The length of the CDR3 is 14 residues. The V end was cut by 1 base, the J end by 5 bases, with 9 bases between. The genes are TRBV7-2 and TRBJ2-1; a possible D gene is TRBD2 (6 bases). The sample in question was peripheral blood, obtained on day 0 of AZD1222 vaccination. The receptor was isolated from an adult in good health. DNA of the CDR3: TGTGCCAGCAGCTTAGTGTTAGCGGACAATGAGCAGTTCTTC. Residues: CASSLVLADNEQFF.